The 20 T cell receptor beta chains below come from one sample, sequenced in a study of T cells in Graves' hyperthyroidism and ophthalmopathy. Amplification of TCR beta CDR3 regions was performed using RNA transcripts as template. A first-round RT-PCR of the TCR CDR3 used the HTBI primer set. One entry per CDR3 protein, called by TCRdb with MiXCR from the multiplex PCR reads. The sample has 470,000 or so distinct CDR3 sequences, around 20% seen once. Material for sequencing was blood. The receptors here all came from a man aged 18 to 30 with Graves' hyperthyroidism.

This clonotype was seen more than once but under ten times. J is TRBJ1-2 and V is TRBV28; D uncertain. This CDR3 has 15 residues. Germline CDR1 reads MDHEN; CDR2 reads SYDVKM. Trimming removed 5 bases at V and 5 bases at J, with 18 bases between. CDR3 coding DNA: TGTGCCAGCAGTCCCCGGACGGCAAACCGTTATGGCTACACCTTC. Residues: CASSPRTANRYGYTF.

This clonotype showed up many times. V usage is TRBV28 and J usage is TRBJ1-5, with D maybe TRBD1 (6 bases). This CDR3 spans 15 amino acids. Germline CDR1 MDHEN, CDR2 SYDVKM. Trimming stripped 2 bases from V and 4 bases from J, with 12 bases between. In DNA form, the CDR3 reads TGTGCCAGCAGTTTACAATCAGGGGTTAATCAGCCCCAGCATTTT. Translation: CASSLQSGVNQPQHF. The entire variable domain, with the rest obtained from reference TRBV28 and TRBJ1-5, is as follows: DVKVTQSSRYLVKRTGEKVFLECVQDMDHENMFWYRQDPGLGLRLIYFSYDVKMKEKGDIPEGYSVSREKKERFSLILESASTNQTSMYLCASSLQSGVNQPQHFGDGTRLSIL.

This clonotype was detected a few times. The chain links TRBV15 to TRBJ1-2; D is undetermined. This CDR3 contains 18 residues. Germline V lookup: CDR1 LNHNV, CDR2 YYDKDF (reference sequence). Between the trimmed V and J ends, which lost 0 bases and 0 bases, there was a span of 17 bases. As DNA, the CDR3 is TGTGCCACCAGCAGAGATCAAGTAGGTCCGGAAGCTAACTATGGCTACACCTTC. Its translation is CATSRDQVGPEANYGYTF.

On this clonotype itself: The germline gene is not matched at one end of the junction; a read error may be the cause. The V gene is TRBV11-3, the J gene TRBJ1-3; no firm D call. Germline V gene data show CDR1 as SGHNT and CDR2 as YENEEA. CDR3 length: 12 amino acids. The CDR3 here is CASSSSGSTIYF. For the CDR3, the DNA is TGTGCCAGCAGCTCCTCTGGAAGCACCATATATTTT. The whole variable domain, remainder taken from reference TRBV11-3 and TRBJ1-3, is EAGVVQSPRYKIIEKKQPVAFWCNPISGHNTLYWYLQNLGQGPELLIRYENEEAVDDSQLPKDRFSAERLKGVDSTLKIQPAELGDSAVYLCASSSSGSTIYFGEGSWLTVV.

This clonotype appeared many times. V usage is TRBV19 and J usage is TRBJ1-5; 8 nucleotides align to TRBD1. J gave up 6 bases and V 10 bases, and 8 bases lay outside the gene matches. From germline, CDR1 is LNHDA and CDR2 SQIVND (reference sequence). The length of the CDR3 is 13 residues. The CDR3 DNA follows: TGTGCCACCGATACCGGGACAGGTCAGCCCCAGCATTTT. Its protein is CATDTGTGQPQHF. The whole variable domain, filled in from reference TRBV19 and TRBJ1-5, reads DGGITQSPKYLFRKEGQNVTLSCEQNLNHDAMYWYRQDPGQGLRLIYYSQIVNDFQKGDIAEGYSVSREKKESFPLTVTSAQKNPTAFYLCATDTGTGQPQHFGDGTRLSIL.

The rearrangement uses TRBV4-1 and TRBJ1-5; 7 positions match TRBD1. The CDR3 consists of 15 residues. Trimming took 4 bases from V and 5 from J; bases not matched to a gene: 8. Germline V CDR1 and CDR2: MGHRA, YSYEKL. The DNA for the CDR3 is TGCGCCAGCAGCCTAGTCCAGGGGGGGGATCAGCCCCAGCATTTT. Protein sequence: CASSLVQGGDQPQHF.

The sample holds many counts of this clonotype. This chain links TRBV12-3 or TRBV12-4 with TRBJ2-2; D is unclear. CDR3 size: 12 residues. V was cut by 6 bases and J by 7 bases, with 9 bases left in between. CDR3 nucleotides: TGTGCCAGCAGCCTCCCGGACGGGGAGCTGTTTTTT. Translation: CASSLPDGELFF.

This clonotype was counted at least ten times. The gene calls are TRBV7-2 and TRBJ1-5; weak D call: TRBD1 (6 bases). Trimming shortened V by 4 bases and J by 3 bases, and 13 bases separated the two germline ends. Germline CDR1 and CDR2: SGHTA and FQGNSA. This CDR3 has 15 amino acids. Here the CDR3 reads CASSSMTGYNQPQHF. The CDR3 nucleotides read TGTGCCAGCAGCTCAATGACAGGATACAATCAGCCCCAGCATTTT.

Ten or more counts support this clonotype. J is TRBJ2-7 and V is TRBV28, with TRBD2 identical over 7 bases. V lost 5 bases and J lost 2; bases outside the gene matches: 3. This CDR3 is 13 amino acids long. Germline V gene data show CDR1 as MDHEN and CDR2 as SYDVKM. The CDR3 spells CASSLRGAYEQYF. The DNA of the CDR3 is TGTGCCAGCAGTCTTCGGGGGGCCTACGAGCAGTACTTC.

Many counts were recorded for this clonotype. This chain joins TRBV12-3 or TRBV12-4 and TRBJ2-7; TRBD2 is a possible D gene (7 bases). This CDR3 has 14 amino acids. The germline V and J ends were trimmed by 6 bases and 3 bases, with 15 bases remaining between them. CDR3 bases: TGTGCCAGCAGCCCGGCAGCGGGACACTACGAGCAGTACTTC. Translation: CASSPAAGHYEQYF.

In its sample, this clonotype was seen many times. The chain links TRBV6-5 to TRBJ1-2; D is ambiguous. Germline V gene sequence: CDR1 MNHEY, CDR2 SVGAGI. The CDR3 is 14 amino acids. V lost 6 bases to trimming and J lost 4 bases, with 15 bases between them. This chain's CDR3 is CASRPSGRGYGYTF. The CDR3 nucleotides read TGTGCCAGCAGACCTAGCGGACGGGGCTATGGCTACACCTTC.

The CDR3 bases are TGTGCCAGCAGTGAAAGTAGAGGGACAGGGGCCCTCTACGAGCAGTACTTC. It translates to CASSESRGTGALYEQYF. The chain links TRBV6-1 to TRBJ2-7; 10 bases are a match to TRBD1. The CDR3 is 17 amino acids. CDR1 MNHNS and CDR2 SASEGT come from the germline V gene. The junction had 10 bases not matched to a gene; V was cut back by 2 bases and J by 3 bases.

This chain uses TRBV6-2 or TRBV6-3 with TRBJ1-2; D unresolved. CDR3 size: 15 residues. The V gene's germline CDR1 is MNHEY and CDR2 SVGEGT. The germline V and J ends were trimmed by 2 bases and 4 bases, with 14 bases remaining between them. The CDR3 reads CASSYVGRKLYGYTF. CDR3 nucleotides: TGTGCCAGCAGTTACGTTGGGCGGAAACTCTATGGCTACACCTTC.

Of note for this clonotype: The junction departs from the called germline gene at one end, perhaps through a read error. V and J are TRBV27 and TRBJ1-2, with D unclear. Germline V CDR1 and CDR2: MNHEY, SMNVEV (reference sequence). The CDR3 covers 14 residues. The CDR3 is CAGSTGSGNYGYTF. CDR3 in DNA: TGTGCCGGCAGTACGGGATCGGGTAACTATGGCTACACCTTC.

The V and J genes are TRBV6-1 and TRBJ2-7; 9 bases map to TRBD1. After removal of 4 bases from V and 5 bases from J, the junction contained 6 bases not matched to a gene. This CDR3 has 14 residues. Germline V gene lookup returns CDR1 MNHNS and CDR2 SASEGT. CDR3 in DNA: TGTGCCAGCAGTGTTACAGGGGGCAGGAACGAGCAGTACTTC. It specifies CASSVTGGRNEQYF.

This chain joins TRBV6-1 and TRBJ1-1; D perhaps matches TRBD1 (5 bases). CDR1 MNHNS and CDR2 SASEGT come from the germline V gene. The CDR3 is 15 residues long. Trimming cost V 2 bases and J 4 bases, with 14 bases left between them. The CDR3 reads CASSEYRGKSTEAFF. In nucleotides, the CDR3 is TGTGCCAGCAGTGAATATAGGGGAAAAAGCACTGAAGCTTTCTTT.

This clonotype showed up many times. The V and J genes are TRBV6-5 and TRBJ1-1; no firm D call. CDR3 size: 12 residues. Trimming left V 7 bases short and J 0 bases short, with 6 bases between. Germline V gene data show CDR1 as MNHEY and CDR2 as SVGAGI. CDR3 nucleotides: TGTGCCAGCAAAAGACTGAACACTGAAGCTTTCTTT. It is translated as CASKRLNTEAFF.

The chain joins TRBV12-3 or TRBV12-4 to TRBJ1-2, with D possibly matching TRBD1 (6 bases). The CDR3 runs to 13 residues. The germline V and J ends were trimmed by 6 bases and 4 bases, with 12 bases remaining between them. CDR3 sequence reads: CASRKDRLYGYTF. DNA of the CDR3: TGTGCCAGCAGAAAGGACAGACTCTATGGCTACACCTTC.

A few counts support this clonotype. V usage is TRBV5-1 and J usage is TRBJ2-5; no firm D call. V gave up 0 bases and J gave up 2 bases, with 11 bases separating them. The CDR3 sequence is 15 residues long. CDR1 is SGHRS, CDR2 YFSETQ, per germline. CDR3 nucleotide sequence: TGCGCCAGCAGCTTGGAGGGCCGGGTTCAAGAGACCCAGTACTTC. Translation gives CASSLEGRVQETQYF.

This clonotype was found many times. The CDR3 loop reads CASRQGAGNTIYF. In DNA, the CDR3 is TGTGCCAGCAGACAGGGGGCCGGAAACACCATATATTTT. This chain connects TRBV2 to TRBJ1-3, with 9 bases lining up with TRBD1. Germline assignment: CDR1 SNHLY and CDR2 FYNNEI. Trimming cost V 6 bases and J 4 bases; bases outside gene matches: 1. The CDR3 is made up of 13 amino acids.